These 31 T cell receptor beta chains share one sample of origin, sequenced in a study of T cells in Graves' hyperthyroidism and ophthalmopathy. Researchers took RNA transcripts and amplified the TCR beta CDR3 regions from them. Using the HTBI primer set, a first-round RT-PCR was run on the TCR CDR3. Each CDR3 protein gets one entry after TCRdb re-called the multiplex PCR reads with MiXCR. The sample includes around 400,000 distinct CDR3 sequences, roughly 14% seen only once; the top ten take about 27%. The specimen was blood. These receptors came from a woman aged 18 to 35 with Graves' hyperthyroidism that later progressed to Graves' ophthalmopathy.

Many counts were recorded for this clonotype. The V and J genes are TRBV2 and TRBJ2-3; D not resolved. CDR1 SNHLY and CDR2 FYNNEI come from the germline V gene. The length of the CDR3 is 16 residues. The germline V and J ends were trimmed by 0 bases and 3 bases, with 13 bases remaining between them. CDR3 nucleotide sequence: TGTGCCAGCAGTGAAGCGAACGGAAGAGCAACAGATACGCAGTATTTT. As protein: CASSEANGRATDTQYF.

Details on this clonotype: One junction end disagrees with the germline gene, perhaps due to a read error. V is TRBV7-9 and J is TRBJ1-3, with D unresolved. Per germline, CDR1 SEHNR and CDR2 FQNEAQ (reference sequence). The CDR3 sequence is 13 residues long. DNA of the CDR3: TGTGCCTGCAGCCTTCAGATTGGAAACACCATATATTTT. This translates into CACSLQIGNTIYF.

The chain employs TRBV2 and TRBJ2-7; TRBD2 aligns across 9 bases. V lost 2 bases to trimming and J lost 0 bases; unmatched junction nucleotides: 2. Per germline, CDR1 SNHLY and CDR2 FYNNEI. This CDR3 comprises 15 residues. For the CDR3, the DNA is TGTGCCAGCAGTGAAAGCGGGAGGATCTCCTACGAGCAGTACTTC. Protein sequence: CASSESGRISYEQYF.

The table lists this clonotype with a few counts. The chain carries TRBV28 and TRBJ2-1; 12 nucleotides agree with TRBD2. The CDR3 runs 15 residues. CDR1 and CDR2 (germline): MDHEN, SYDVKM. The V and J ends lost 6 bases and 5 bases, in that order; junction bases with no gene match: 5. The CDR3 DNA follows: TGTGCCAGCAGACGACTAGCGGGAGTTAACAATGAGCAGTTCTTC. This encodes CASRRLAGVNNEQFF.

A remark on this clonotype: This sequence may be a read error, since a much larger clone differs from it by one base. The V gene is TRBV20-1, the J gene TRBJ2-7, with D possibly called TRBD1 or TRBD2 (5 bases each). This CDR3 spans 14 amino acids. CDR1 DFQATT and CDR2 SNEGSKA come from the germline V gene (reference sequence). The CDR3 nucleotides are TGCAGTGCCTCGGAAACTAGGGGCTCCTACGAGCGGTACTTC. Its translation is CSASETRGSYERYF.

This clonotype was picked up many times. V usage is TRBV2 and J usage is TRBJ2-5; possibly TRBD2 for D (6 bases). V lost 4 bases to trimming and J lost 2 bases, with 14 bases between them. The germline gives CDR1 SNHLY, CDR2 FYNNEI. The CDR3 extends over 15 amino acids. The CDR3: CASSVTPTSQETQYF. The CDR3 nucleotides are TGTGCCAGCAGTGTGACGCCGACTAGTCAAGAGACCCAGTACTTC. Full variable domain (remainder filled in from reference TRBV2 and TRBJ2-5): EPEVTQTPSHQVTQMGQEVILRCVPISNHLYFYWYRQILGQKVEFLVSFYNNEISEKSEIFDDQFSVERPDGSNFTLKIRSTKLEDSAMYFCASSVTPTSQETQYFGPGTRLLVL.

The rearrangement uses TRBV19 and TRBJ2-5, with D possibly TRBD2 on 6 matching bases. Germline V lookup: CDR1 LNHDA, CDR2 SQIVND (reference sequence). Trimming stripped 5 bases from V and 4 bases from J, with 20 bases between. This CDR3 is built from 16 residues. CDR3 DNA sequence: TGTGCCAGTAGTGAGTTTCGCATGCGGGACGGAGAGACCCAGTACTTC. Translation: CASSEFRMRDGETQYF.

Many counts were recorded for this clonotype. The chain has TRBV20-1 and TRBJ1-2, with D possibly matching TRBD1 (5 bases). Between the trimmed V and J ends, which lost 1 base and 6 bases, there was a span of 12 bases. Germline V gene sequence: CDR1 DFQATT, CDR2 SNEGSKA (reference sequence). The length of the CDR3 is 13 residues. The DNA for the CDR3 is TGCAGTGCTAGAGTCCTTCAGGGTCATGGCTACACCTTC. Translation gives CSARVLQGHGYTF.

This clonotype was seen at least ten times. The chain carries TRBV7-2 and TRBJ2-7; 11 bases align to TRBD1. The CDR3 consists of 15 residues. The trim removed 6 bases at V and 4 bases at J, leaving 8 bases unmatched. Germline values: CDR1 SGHTA, CDR2 FQGNSA. Here the CDR3 DNA reads TGTGCCAGCAGACCTTGGGGACAGGGGGAATACGAGCAGTACTTC. Amino acids: CASRPWGQGEYEQYF.

V is TRBV20-1 and J is TRBJ2-7; 7 nucleotides agree with TRBD1. After removal of 5 bases from V and 2 bases from J, the junction contained 3 bases not matched to a gene. This CDR3 contains 12 residues. CDR1 is DFQATT and CDR2 is SNEGSKA in the germline V gene (reference sequence). The CDR3 DNA is TGCAGTGCTGCCGGGACAGCCTACGAGCAGTACTTC. Translating gives CSAAGTAYEQYF.

Many counts were recorded for this clonotype. This chain connects TRBV12-3 or TRBV12-4 to TRBJ2-1; 7 nucleotides match TRBD1. The CDR3 totals 13 residues. With 3 bases clipped from V and 7 bases from J, the junction kept 3 bases outside the gene matches. The CDR3 spells CASSLGQTNEQFF. The CDR3 nucleotides are TGTGCCAGCAGTTTGGGACAGACGAATGAGCAGTTCTTC.

This clonotype was recorded at least ten times. The rearrangement links TRBV12-3 or TRBV12-4 to TRBJ2-7; 7 bases fit TRBD2. V shed 5 bases, J shed 7 bases, and the junction held 8 bases outside the gene matches. This CDR3 region has 13 residues. The CDR3 spells CASSPSGVGEQYF. The CDR3 DNA reads as TGTGCCAGCAGTCCGAGCGGGGTTGGGGAGCAGTACTTC.

This clonotype showed up just a few times. The chain couples TRBV7-9 to TRBJ2-7, with 11 bases fitting TRBD2. Germline CDR1 reads SEHNR; CDR2 reads FQNEAQ (reference sequence). The CDR3 spans 17 residues. Trimming cost V 5 bases and J 1 base; bases outside gene matches: 10. The CDR3 here is CASSAGGGTSGSYEQYF. Written as DNA, the CDR3 is TGTGCCAGCAGCGCCGGGGGCGGGACTAGCGGTTCCTACGAGCAGTACTTC.

This clonotype was seen many times. The chain has TRBV6-2 or TRBV6-3 and TRBJ2-1; 8 positions match TRBD2. The junction had 10 bases not matched to a gene; V was cut back by 6 bases and J by 6 bases. This CDR3 comprises 15 residues. The germline gives CDR1 MNHEY, CDR2 SVGEGT. The CDR3 DNA reads TGTGCCAGCAGGAGGACTAGCCGAACTATCAATGAGCAGTTCTTC. Its translation: CASRRTSRTINEQFF.

This clonotype was recorded at least ten times. The chain carries TRBV28 and TRBJ1-1; a possible D gene is TRBD1 (6 bases). This CDR3 is built from 15 residues. Germline V gene sequence: CDR1 MDHEN, CDR2 SYDVKM. Trimming shortened V by 5 bases and J by 8 bases, and 21 bases separated the two germline ends. The CDR3 DNA reads as TGTGCCAGCAGTCCTCTGGGGGGCCTGGGCCCAGAAGCTTTCTTT. It specifies CASSPLGGLGPEAFF. The complete variable domain, with remaining parts taken from reference TRBV28 and TRBJ1-1, reads DVKVTQSSRYLVKRTGEKVFLECVQDMDHENMFWYRQDPGLGLRLIYFSYDVKMKEKGDIPEGYSVSREKKERFSLILESASTNQTSMYLCASSPLGGLGPEAFFGQGTRLTVV.

This clonotype was seen a handful of times. The CDR3, as DNA: TGCAGTGCTAGAGATCTCCCGGACAGGGGGAACACTGAAGCTTTCTTT. Protein product: CSARDLPDRGNTEAFF. This chain connects TRBV20-1 to TRBJ1-1; 9 bases fit TRBD1. The CDR3 contains 16 residues. Trimming took 0 bases from V and 1 from J; bases not matched to a gene: 6. CDR1 is DFQATT, CDR2 SNEGSKA, per germline (reference sequence).

At least ten counts were recorded for this clonotype. The chain joins TRBV27 to TRBJ2-5; either TRBD1 or TRBD2 may fit D (5 bases each). CDR1 and CDR2 from the germline V gene are MNHEY and SMNVEV (reference sequence). The CDR3 spans 15 residues. V was clipped by 8 bases and J by 2 bases, with 18 bases between them. The CDR3 coding sequence is TGTGCCAGCTTCTCACTTCGGGGCGGGCAAGAGACCCAGTACTTC. Translating it yields CASFSLRGGQETQYF.

This chain uses TRBV5-1 with TRBJ1-2, with a weak D call TRBD1 (5 bases). The germline V gene encodes CDR1 SGHRS and CDR2 YFSETQ. V was cut by 3 bases and J by 8 bases, with 20 bases left in between. There are 15 residues in the CDR3. For the CDR3, the DNA is TGCGCCAGCAGCTCATCTGTGGGGGGAGGCGGAGGCTACACCTTC. It yields the protein CASSSSVGGGGGYTF.

In this sample, this clonotype turned up many times. The genes are TRBV5-1 and TRBJ1-1; tentative D call: TRBD1 (5 bases). The ends were cut back, 3 bases at V and 0 bases at J, with 18 bases in the middle. This CDR3 is built from 17 residues. Germline V gives CDR1 SGHRS, CDR2 YFSETQ. CDR3 in amino acids: CASSSQGRGSMNTEAFF. CDR3 nucleotides: TGCGCCAGCAGCTCCCAGGGAAGGGGCTCGATGAACACTGAAGCTTTCTTT.

In its sample, this clonotype was seen many times. The chain has TRBV7-9 and TRBJ2-3, with D unresolved. Germline CDR1 and CDR2: SEHNR and FQNEAQ (reference sequence). There are 14 residues in the CDR3. V was trimmed by 5 bases and J by 5 bases, leaving 14 bases between them. The CDR3 loop is CASSVPKGKDTQYF. As DNA, the CDR3 is TGTGCCAGCAGCGTACCCAAGGGAAAAGATACGCAGTATTTT. Drawing the rest from reference TRBV7-9 and TRBJ2-3, the complete variable domain is DTGVSQNPRHKITKRGQNVTFRCDPISEHNRLYWYRQTLGQGPEFLTYFQNEAQLEKSRLLSDRFSAERPKGSFSTLEIQRTEQGDSAMYLCASSVPKGKDTQYFGPGTRLTVL.

This clonotype was detected many times. The chain uses TRBV28 and TRBJ2-3; a possible D gene is TRBD2 (6 bases). CDR1 is MDHEN and CDR2 is SYDVKM in the germline V gene. V lost 3 bases, J lost 0 bases, and 10 bases lay in between. This CDR3 is 15 amino acids long. The CDR3 DNA follows: TGTGCCAGCAGTTTTAGCGGAAAGAGCACAGATACGCAGTATTTT. As protein: CASSFSGKSTDTQYF.

CDR3 loop: CASSLGAGNQVSYGYTF. DNA of the CDR3: TGCGCCAGCAGCTTGGGGGCAGGAAATCAAGTAAGCTATGGCTACACCTTC. The chain is built from TRBV5-1 and TRBJ1-2; the D is unclear. Per the germline V gene, CDR1 is SGHRS and CDR2 is YFSETQ. The germline V and J ends were trimmed by 0 bases and 4 bases, with 19 bases remaining between them. This CDR3 contains 17 residues.

The CDR3 DNA is TGTGCCAGCAGTTCCCCCGGGACAGGGATTAATTCACCCCTCCACTTT. Residues: CASSSPGTGINSPLHF. The chain uses TRBV28 and TRBJ1-6; 9 nucleotides match TRBD1. Germline V gene lookup returns CDR1 MDHEN and CDR2 SYDVKM. The CDR3 is 16 amino acids. The junction had 7 bases not matched to a gene; V was cut back by 4 bases and J by 6 bases.

This clonotype was picked up a small number of times. The CDR3: CASSISTGGTDTQYF. The CDR3 nucleotides read TGTGCCAGCAGCATATCGACAGGGGGCACAGATACGCAGTATTTT. This chain uses TRBV11-2 with TRBJ2-3; TRBD1 agrees at 8 bases. The CDR3 is 15 amino acids. J gave up 1 base and V 5 bases, and 5 bases lay outside the gene matches. The V gene's germline CDR1 is SGHAT and CDR2 FQNNGV. The complete variable domain, with remaining parts taken from reference TRBV11-2 and TRBJ2-3, reads EAGVAQSPRYKIIEKRQSVAFWCNPISGHATLYWYQQILGQGPKLLIQFQNNGVVDDSQLPKDRFSAERLKGVDSTLKIQPAKLEDSAVYLCASSISTGGTDTQYFGPGTRLTVL.

There are many counts of this clonotype. The V gene is TRBV30, the J gene TRBJ1-6; tentatively, D is TRBD1 (6 bases). The CDR3 length is 13 residues. Germline CDR1 GTSNPN, CDR2 SVGIG (reference sequence). V dropped 1 base and J dropped 13 bases, with 14 bases sitting between them. The CDR3, as DNA: TGTGCCTGGAGTGCTGGGGGCAGTTTTCCCCTCCACTTT. Protein: CAWSAGGSFPLHF.

This clonotype has ten or more counts. J is TRBJ2-3 and V is TRBV5-1; unclear D gene. Germline V gene data show CDR1 as SGHRS and CDR2 as YFSETQ. This CDR3 is 13 amino acids long. The V end was cut by 2 bases, the J end by 5 bases, with 9 bases between. The CDR3 DNA follows: TGCGCCAGCAGCTTTACTCCGGGAGATACGCAGTATTTT. This codes for CASSFTPGDTQYF.

This clonotype was counted many times. The V call is TRBV28, the J call TRBJ1-2, with 9 nucleotides matching TRBD1. The germline V gene has CDR1 MDHEN and CDR2 SYDVKM. This CDR3 spans 14 amino acids. Losses at the gene ends were 5 bases for V and 7 bases for J; bases not matched to a gene: 8. The CDR3 loop reads CASSDPGTGIGYTF. The CDR3 nucleotides read TGTGCCAGCAGTGATCCCGGGACAGGGATTGGCTACACCTTC.

This clonotype was found many times. The chain's CDR3 is CSASGTGAYEQYF. In nucleotides, the CDR3 is TGCAGTGCTAGCGGGACAGGGGCCTACGAGCAGTACTTC. The gene calls are TRBV20-1 and TRBJ2-7, with 10 bases lining up with TRBD1. V dropped 3 bases and J dropped 2; count of bases not matched to a gene: 1. The CDR3 has 13 residues. Germline V gene sequence: CDR1 DFQATT, CDR2 SNEGSKA (reference sequence).

Comments on this clonotype: Just one base apart from a much larger clone, this may be a read error. The CDR3 does not close with the conserved phenylalanine or tryptophan, likely indicating a read error. The gene calls are TRBV20-1 and TRBJ1-1, with 8 bases that match TRBD1. Germline lookup yields CDR1 DFQATT and CDR2 SNEGSKA (reference sequence). The CDR3 contains 15 residues. V trimming: 4 bases; J trimming: 1 base; junction bases outside the gene matches: 8. The CDR3 loop is CSAMRTGISNTEAFS. CDR3 nucleotide sequence: TGCAGTGCTATGAGGACAGGGATTTCGAACACTGAAGCTTTCTCT.

This clonotype was observed at least ten times. The chain is built from TRBV19 and TRBJ2-1; D call uncertain. Germline-derived CDR1 and CDR2 are LNHDA and SQIVND (reference sequence). With 4 bases removed from V and 6 bases from J, the gap between germline ends came to 13 bases. This CDR3 contains 14 residues. Written as DNA, the CDR3 is TGTGCCAGTAGTACCATCTCTCTCAGCAATGAGCAGTTCTTC. Protein: CASSTISLSNEQFF.

The rearrangement uses TRBV6-1 and TRBJ2-7; D not resolved. Trimming removed 4 bases at V and 3 bases at J, with 16 bases between. This CDR3 has 15 amino acids. Germline-derived CDR1 and CDR2 are MNHNS and SASEGT. Here the CDR3 reads CASSARRDSYYEQYF. CDR3 nucleotides: TGTGCCAGCAGTGCGAGGAGAGACTCCTACTACGAGCAGTACTTC.